A selection of T cell receptor beta chains follows, all from one sample in a study of vaccination effects on CD4 cells after COVID-19. Sequenced by immunoSEQ multiplex PCR; TCRdb stores in-frame clones only, minus some. The sample includes around 50,000 clones, 50% to 80% seen only once; the top ten take 4.5% to 6%. The antigens for these receptors are not known. Sequenced here: CD4+ T cells from PBMCs cultured without peptide, sampled before COVID-19 vaccination. The receptors derive from a human donor who received a COVID-19 vaccine. Both conserved end residues are part of each CDR3. D genes are given only for firm matches.

V,D,J,CDR3
TRBV6-1,NA,TRBJ1-2,CATTDRSDYGYTF
TRBV30,TRBD1,TRBJ1-5,CAWSVQGQGGSQPQHF
TRBV9,TRBD1,TRBJ2-2,CASSGRDRGTGELFF
TRBV7-2,NA,TRBJ2-1,CASSQKRTAPSSYNEQFF
TRBV30,NA,TRBJ1-5,CAWTPTGSNQPQHF
TRBV28,TRBD1,TRBJ2-7,CASSHPLRDSSYEQYF
TRBV6-5,NA,TRBJ2-7,CASSYPGPSEQYF
TRBV30,TRBD1,TRBJ2-3,CAWGPVFDRGGTDTQYF
TRBV5-1,TRBD1,TRBJ2-6,CASSSGTGVSGANVLTF
TRBV30,NA,TRBJ1-5,CAWKHPTGHNQPQHF
TRBV28,TRBD1,TRBJ2-7,CATKRSAGTGGYEQYF
TRBV18,NA,TRBJ2-6,CASSPFSGFSGANVLTF
TRBV12-3/TRBV12-4,NA,TRBJ1-2,CASSQTPNYGYTF
TRBV6-1,NA,TRBJ2-7,CASSERSPGEQYF
TRBV7-3,NA,TRBJ1-3,CASSPGGASGNTIYF
TRBV18,TRBD2,TRBJ2-1,CASSSLAGGSYNEQFF
TRBV29-1,NA,TRBJ1-1,CSVGTAEAFF
TRBV2,NA,TRBJ1-6,CASSEAGNRALHF
TRBV5-1,TRBD1,TRBJ2-6,CASSLDRGPSGANVLTF
TRBV5-1,TRBD1,TRBJ1-6,CASSPQGSGSPLHF
TRBV9,TRBD2,TRBJ2-3,CASSVGNSGGVYTQYF
TRBV18,TRBD1,TRBJ1-3,CASSDRDGNTIYF
TRBV4-2,TRBD1,TRBJ1-2,CASSQSTGTGTWGGYTF
TRBV19,NA,TRBJ1-5,CASSPRGNQPQHF
TRBV5-1,TRBD2,TRBJ2-2,CASSLSSGGATGELFF
TRBV3-1/TRBV3-2,NA,TRBJ2-1,CASSQGLPNYNEQFF
TRBV5-6,TRBD1,TRBJ1-2,CASSLRTGEGGYTF
TRBV5-1,NA,TRBJ2-1,CASSAQPAGTPQFF
TRBV30,NA,TRBJ2-3,CAWSMGNTDTQYF
TRBV7-9,TRBD2,TRBJ2-2,CASSQTSGSTGELFF
TRBV19,NA,TRBJ1-5,CASRQGNQPQHF
TRBV27,TRBD2,TRBJ2-1,CASTGGPSYNEQFF
TRBV28,TRBD2,TRBJ2-2,CASSVAGLNTGELFF
TRBV19,NA,TRBJ1-5,CASSIGGAPGNQPQHF
TRBV2,NA,TRBJ1-4,CASSEVGVSNEKLFF
TRBV19,NA,TRBJ1-5,CASSRRGGGSNQPQHF
TRBV6-5,NA,TRBJ1-6,CASRPRQYNSPLHF
TRBV2,NA,TRBJ1-4,CASRVTGVNEKLFF
TRBV18,TRBD1,TRBJ1-2,CASSPDRGYGYTF
TRBV5-6,TRBD1,TRBJ2-7,CASSQQGSSYEQYF
TRBV7-2,TRBD2,TRBJ2-1,CASSLALGGGNEQFF
TRBV29-1,TRBD2,TRBJ2-7,CSVEGGLAGSIEQYF
TRBV5-5,NA,TRBJ1-1,CASSVNSLNTEAFF
TRBV2,NA,TRBJ2-2,CASSEGAARPGELFF
TRBV27,NA,TRBJ2-7,CASSLAGDDEQYF
TRBV2,NA,TRBJ1-2,CASSNRLYGYTF
TRBV28,TRBD1,TRBJ1-5,CASSRQGEQPQHF
TRBV19,NA,TRBJ1-3,CATAGRTGTIYF
TRBV5-4,TRBD1,TRBJ1-5,CASSQQGTGSSNQPQHF
TRBV7-9,TRBD2,TRBJ2-3,CASSLVVAGEIDTQYF
TRBV5-1,NA,TRBJ1-1,CASSLGSGNTEAFF
TRBV7-9,NA,TRBJ2-3,CASSLGPHTDTQYF
TRBV3-1/TRBV3-2,NA,TRBJ1-2,CASSQDNEPLYGYTF
TRBV6-5,TRBD1,TRBJ2-5,CASRLDRGRETQYF
TRBV28,TRBD1,TRBJ1-2,CASIPTGTGSYGYTF
TRBV28,TRBD2,TRBJ2-2,CASSPGTSGSTGELFF
TRBV27,NA,TRBJ2-3,CASSPHSASDTQYF
TRBV29-1,TRBD1,TRBJ1-2,CSVGDRIGYGYTF
TRBV5-1,TRBD1,TRBJ1-1,CASSLATGGRNTEAFF